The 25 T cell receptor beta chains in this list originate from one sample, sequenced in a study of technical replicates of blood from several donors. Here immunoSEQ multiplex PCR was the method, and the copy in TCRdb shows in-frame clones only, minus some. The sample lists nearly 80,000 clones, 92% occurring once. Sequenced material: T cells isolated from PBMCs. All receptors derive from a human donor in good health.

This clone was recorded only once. DNA of the CDR3: TGTGCCACCAGCAGAGGAGGTCTAGCGGGAGTTGGCGATGAGCAGTTCTTC. Translated: CATSRGGLAGVGDEQFF. The rearrangement joins TRBV15 to TRBJ2-1, with 10 nucleotides matching TRBD2. Per germline, CDR1 LNHNV and CDR2 YYDKDF (reference sequence). This CDR3 is 17 amino acids long. J gave up 8 bases and V 1 base, and 11 bases lay outside the gene matches.

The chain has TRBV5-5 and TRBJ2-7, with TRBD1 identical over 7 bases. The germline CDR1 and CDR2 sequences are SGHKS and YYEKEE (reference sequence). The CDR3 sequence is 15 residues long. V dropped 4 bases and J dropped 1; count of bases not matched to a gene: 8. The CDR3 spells CASSRRQGRSYEQYF. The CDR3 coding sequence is TGTGCCAGCAGCCGACGACAGGGTCGTTCCTACGAGCAGTACTTC.

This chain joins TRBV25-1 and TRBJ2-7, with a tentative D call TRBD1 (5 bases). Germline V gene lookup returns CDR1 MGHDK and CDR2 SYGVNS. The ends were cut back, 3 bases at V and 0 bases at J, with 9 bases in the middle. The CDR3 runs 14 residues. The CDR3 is CASSETAFSYEQYF. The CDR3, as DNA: TGTGCCAGCAGTGAGACAGCTTTCTCCTACGAGCAGTACTTC.

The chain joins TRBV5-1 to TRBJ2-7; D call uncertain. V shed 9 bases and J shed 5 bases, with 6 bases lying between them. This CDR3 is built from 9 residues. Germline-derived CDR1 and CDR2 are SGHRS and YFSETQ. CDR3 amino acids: CATQNEQYF. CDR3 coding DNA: TGCGCCACCCAGAACGAGCAGTACTTC.

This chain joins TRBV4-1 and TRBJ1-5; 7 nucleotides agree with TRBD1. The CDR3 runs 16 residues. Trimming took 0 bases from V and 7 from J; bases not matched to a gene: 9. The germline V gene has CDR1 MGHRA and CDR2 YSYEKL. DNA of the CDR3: TGCGCCAGCAGCCAAGATCCCGGGACAGTAGGACAGCCCCAGCATTTT. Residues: CASSQDPGTVGQPQHF.

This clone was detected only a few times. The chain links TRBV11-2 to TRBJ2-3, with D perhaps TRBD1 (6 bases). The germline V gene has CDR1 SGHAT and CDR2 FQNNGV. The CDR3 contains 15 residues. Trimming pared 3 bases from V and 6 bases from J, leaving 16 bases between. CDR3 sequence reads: CASSFTTGSLDTQYF. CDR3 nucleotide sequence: TGTGCCAGCAGCTTCACGACAGGCTCTCTGGATACGCAGTATTTT.

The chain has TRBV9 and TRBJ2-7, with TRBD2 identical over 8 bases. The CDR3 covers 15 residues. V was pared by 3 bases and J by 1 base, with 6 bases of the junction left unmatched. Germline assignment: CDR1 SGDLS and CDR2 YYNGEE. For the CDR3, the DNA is TGTGCCAGCAGCGCCGAGCGGGAGCGATCCTACGAGCAGTACTTC. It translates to CASSAERERSYEQYF.

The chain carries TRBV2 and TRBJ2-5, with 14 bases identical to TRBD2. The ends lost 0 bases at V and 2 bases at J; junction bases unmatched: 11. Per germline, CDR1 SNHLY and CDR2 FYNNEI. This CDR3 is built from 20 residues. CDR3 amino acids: CASSEALPGLAGGPQETQYF. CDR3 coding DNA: TGTGCCAGCAGTGAAGCGCTTCCTGGACTAGCGGGGGGACCTCAAGAGACCCAGTACTTC.

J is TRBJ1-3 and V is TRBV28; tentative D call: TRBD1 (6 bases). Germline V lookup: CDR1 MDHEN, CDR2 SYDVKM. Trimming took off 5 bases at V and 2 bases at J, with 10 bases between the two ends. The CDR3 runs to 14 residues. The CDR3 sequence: CASSATGPGNTIYF. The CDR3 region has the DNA TGTGCCAGCAGTGCTACAGGGCCTGGAAACACCATATATTTT.

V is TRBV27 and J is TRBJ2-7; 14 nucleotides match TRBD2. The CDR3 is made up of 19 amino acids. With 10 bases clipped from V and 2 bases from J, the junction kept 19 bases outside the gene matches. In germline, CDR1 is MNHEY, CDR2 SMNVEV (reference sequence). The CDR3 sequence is CATSLGLTSGREIPYEQYF. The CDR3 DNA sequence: TGTGCCACCTCTCTGGGGCTGACTAGCGGGAGGGAGATACCCTACGAGCAGTACTTC.

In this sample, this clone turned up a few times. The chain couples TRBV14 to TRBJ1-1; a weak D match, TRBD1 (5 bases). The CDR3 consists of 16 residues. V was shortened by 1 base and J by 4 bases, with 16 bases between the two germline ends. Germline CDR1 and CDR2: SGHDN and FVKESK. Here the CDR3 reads CASSQGVGLGATEAFF. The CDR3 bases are TGTGCCAGCAGCCAAGGGGTGGGCCTTGGGGCCACTGAAGCTTTCTTT.

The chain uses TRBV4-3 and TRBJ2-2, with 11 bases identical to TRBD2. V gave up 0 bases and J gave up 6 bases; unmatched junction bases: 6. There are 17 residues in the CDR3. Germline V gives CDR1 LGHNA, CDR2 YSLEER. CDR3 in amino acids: CASSQEWLAGGAGELFF. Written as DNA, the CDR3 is TGCGCCAGCAGCCAAGAGTGGTTAGCGGGAGGGGCCGGGGAGCTGTTTTTT.

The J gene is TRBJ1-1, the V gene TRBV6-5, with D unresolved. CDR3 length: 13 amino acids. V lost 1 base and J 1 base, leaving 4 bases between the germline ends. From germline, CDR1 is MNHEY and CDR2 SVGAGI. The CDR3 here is CASSYLRNTEAFF. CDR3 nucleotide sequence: TGTGCCAGCAGTTACTTGAGGAACACTGAAGCTTTCTTT.

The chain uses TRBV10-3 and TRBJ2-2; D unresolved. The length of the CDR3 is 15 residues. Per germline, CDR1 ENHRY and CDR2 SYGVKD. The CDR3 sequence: CAHSRVSQSTGELFF. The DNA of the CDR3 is TGTGCTCACTCACGGGTGTCCCAGAGCACCGGGGAGCTGTTTTTT.

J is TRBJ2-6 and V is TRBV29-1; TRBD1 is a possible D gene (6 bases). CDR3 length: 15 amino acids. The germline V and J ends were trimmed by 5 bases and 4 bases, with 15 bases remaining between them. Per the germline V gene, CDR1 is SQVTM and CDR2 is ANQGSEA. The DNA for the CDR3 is TGCAGCGTTACAGATACAGGGTCAGGGGCCAACGTCCTGACTTTC. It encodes CSVTDTGSGANVLTF.

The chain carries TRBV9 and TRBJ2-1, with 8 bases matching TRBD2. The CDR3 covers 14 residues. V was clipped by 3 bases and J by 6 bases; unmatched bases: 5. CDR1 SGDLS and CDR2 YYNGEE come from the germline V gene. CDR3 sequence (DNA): TGTGCCAGCAGCGCCCCCGGGACTAGCAATGAGCAGTTCTTC. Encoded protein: CASSAPGTSNEQFF.

CDR3 DNA: TGTGCCAGCAGCAAAGAGGCAGGAGAGGGGCCCCAGCATTTT. This encodes CASSKEAGEGPQHF. The V gene is TRBV21-1, the J gene TRBJ1-5. TRBV21-1 is a listed pseudogene. CDR3 size: 14 residues.

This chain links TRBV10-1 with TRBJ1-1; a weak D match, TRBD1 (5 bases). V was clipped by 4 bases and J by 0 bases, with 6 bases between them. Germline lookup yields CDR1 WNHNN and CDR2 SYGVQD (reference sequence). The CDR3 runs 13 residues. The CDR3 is CASSARVNTEAFF. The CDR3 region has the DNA TGCGCCAGCAGTGCCAGGGTGAACACTGAAGCTTTCTTT.

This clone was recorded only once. The CDR3 region has the DNA TGTGCCAGCAATCGAAACAGGGAGAGCTACGAGCAGTACTTC. Translation: CASNRNRESYEQYF. This rearrangement joins TRBV6-1 to TRBJ2-7; a weak D match, TRBD1 (6 bases). Per germline, CDR1 MNHNS and CDR2 SASEGT. CDR3 length: 14 residues. Deletions cut 7 bases from V and 3 bases from J, with 16 bases between.

In nucleotides, the CDR3 is TGTGCCAGCTCATATCAGCGGAACACTGAAGCTTTCTTT. It translates to CASSYQRNTEAFF. This chain links TRBV18 with TRBJ1-1; D ambiguous. The germline CDR1 and CDR2 sequences are KGHSH and LQKENI. The V end was cut by 5 bases, the J end by 1 base, with 8 bases between. CDR3 length equals 13 residues.

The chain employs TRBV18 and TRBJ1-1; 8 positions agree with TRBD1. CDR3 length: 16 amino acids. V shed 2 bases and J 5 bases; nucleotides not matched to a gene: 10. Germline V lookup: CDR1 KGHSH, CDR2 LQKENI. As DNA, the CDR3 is TGTGCCAGCTCACCATCGGGGCCAGGGGGCGAAACTGAAGCTTTCTTT. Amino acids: CASSPSGPGGETEAFF.

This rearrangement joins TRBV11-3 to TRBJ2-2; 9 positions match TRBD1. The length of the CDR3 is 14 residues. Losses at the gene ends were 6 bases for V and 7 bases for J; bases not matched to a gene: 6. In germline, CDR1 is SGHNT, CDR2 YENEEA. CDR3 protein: CASSSTGGVGELFF. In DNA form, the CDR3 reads TGTGCCAGCAGTTCTACAGGGGGCGTCGGGGAGCTGTTTTTT.

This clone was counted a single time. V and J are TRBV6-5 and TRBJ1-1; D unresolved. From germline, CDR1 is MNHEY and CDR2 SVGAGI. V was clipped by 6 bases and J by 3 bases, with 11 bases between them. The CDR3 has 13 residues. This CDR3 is CASSATRYTEAFF. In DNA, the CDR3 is TGTGCCAGCAGCGCAACCAGGTACACTGAAGCTTTCTTT.

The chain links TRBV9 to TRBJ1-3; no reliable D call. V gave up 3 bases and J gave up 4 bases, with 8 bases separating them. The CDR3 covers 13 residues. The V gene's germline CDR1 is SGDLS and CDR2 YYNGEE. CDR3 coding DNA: TGTGCCAGCAGCGGCGGTAGAGGAAACACCATATATTTT. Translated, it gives CASSGGRGNTIYF.

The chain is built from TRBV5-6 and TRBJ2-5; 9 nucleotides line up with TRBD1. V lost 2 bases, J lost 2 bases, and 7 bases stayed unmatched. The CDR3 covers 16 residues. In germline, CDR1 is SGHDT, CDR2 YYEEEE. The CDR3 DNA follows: TGTGCCAGCAGCTTTAAACGGACAGGGGCACAAGAGACCCAGTACTTC. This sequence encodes CASSFKRTGAQETQYF.